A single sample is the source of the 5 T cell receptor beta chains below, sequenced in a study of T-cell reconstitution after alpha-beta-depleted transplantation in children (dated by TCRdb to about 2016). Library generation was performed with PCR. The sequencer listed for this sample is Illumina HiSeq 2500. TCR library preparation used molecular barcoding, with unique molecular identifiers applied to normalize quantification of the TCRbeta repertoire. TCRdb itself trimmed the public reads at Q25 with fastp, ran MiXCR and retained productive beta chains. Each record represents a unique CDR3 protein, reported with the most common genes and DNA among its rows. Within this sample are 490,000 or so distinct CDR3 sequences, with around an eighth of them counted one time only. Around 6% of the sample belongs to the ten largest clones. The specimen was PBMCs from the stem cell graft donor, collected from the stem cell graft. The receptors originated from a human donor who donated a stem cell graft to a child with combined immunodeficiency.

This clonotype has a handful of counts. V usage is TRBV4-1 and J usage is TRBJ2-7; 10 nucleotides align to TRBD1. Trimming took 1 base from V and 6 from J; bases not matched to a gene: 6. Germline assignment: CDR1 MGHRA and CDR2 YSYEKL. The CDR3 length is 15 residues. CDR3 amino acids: CASSQVGTGVFEQYF. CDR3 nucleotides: TGCGCCAGCAGCCAAGTGGGGACAGGGGTTTTCGAGCAGTACTTC.

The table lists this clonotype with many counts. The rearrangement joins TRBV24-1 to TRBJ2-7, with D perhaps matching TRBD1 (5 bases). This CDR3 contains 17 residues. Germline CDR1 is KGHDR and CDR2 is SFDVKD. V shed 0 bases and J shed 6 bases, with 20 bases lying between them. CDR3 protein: CATSDLRNRTNRIEQYF. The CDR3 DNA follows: TGTGCCACCAGTGATTTGCGGAACAGGACAAACAGGATCGAGCAGTACTTC.

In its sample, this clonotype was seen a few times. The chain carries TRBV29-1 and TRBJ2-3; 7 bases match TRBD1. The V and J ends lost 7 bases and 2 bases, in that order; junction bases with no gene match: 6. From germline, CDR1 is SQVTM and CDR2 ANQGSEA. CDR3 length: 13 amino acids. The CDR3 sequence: CSAAGGITDTQYF. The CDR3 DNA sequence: TGCAGCGCCGCAGGGGGAATCACAGATACGCAGTATTTT.

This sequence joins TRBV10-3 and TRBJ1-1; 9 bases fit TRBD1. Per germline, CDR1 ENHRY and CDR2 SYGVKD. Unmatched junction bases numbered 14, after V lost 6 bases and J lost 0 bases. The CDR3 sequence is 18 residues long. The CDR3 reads CAISPGQGELDMNTEAFF. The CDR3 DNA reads TGTGCCATCAGCCCGGGACAGGGCGAATTAGATATGAACACTGAAGCTTTCTTT.

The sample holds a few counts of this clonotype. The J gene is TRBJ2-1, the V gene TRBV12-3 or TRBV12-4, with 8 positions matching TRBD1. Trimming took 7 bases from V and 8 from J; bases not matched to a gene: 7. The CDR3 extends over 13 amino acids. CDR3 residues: CASTPRQGHEQFF. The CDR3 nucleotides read TGTGCCAGCACTCCCCGACAGGGGCATGAGCAGTTCTTC.